This TCR beta chain was captured in a study of cytomegalovirus exposure and HLA in healthy donors. Looking at the study overall: Around 200 million T cells yielded 120 million or so unique TCR beta sequences, as an earlier analysis found. In terms of ancestry, the Caucasian-associated cluster contained 80% to 90% of the roughly 400 genotyped donors.

PCR involved 60 Vbeta and 13 Jbeta primers. Data came from immunoSEQ multiplex PCR; TCRdb stores just in-frame clones and leaves some out. The data contain under 300,000 clones, 80% to 90% of them singletons. Study-wide points: In a later analysis, CMV-associated beta chains were mostly HLA-associated, it appeared. Listed as cytomegalovirus-associated were 150 or so TCR beta chains.

Details on this clone: Its specificity is not known.

Germline values: CDR1 MNHEY, CDR2 SVGAGI. The J segment lost 5 bases and the V segment lost 2 bases, leaving 2 bases of the junction unmatched. This CDR3 is built from 14 residues. The sequence was collected from a man in his forties in good health and CMV-seropositive. The rearrangement uses TRBV6-5 and TRBJ2-7, with 11 bases lining up with TRBD1. The sequenced sample consisted of PBMCs. In nucleotides, the CDR3 is TGTGCCAGCAGTTACCAGGGACAGGGGGACGAGCAGTACTTC. Translation: CASSYQGQGDEQYF.